This TCR beta chain is drawn from a study of blood T cells in healthy people across ages. From germline, CDR1 is LNHDA and CDR2 SQIVND (reference sequence). Trimming removed 2 bases from V and 5 bases from J, with 10 bases in between. This CDR3 spans 14 amino acids. Combining a sample-barcoded 5' primer with a J-beta primer mix, a second PCR ran for roughly 6 to 12 cycles. TCRdb recomputed calls from the 5' RACE reads with MiXCR, one row per CDR3 protein. The sample has more than 600,000 distinct CDR3 sequences; 25% are singletons. These same records also appear under a second study, on T cells of mothers and their children.

The sample consisted of blood. The chain links TRBV19 to TRBJ1-5; D is unresolved. The receptor was isolated from a boy aged 10-17 years in good health. The CDR3 DNA is TGTGCCAGTAGTATAAGGCCAGAAGATCAGCCCCAGCATTTT. It codes for CASSIRPEDQPQHF.